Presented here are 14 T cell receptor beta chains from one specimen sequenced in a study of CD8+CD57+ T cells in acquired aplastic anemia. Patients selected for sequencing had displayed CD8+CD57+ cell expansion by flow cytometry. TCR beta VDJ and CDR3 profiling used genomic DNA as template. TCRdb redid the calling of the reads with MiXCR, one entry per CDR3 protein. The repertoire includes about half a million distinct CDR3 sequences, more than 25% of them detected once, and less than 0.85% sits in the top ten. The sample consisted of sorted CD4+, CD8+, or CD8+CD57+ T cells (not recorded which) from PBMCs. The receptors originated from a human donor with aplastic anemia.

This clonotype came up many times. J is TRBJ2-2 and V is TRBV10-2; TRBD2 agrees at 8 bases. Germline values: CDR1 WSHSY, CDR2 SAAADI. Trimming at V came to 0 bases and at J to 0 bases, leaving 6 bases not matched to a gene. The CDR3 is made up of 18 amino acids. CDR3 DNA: TGCGCCAGCAGTGAGTCTTTAGCGGGGCCCCCGAACACCGGGGAGCTGTTTTTT. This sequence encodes CASSESLAGPPNTGELFF.

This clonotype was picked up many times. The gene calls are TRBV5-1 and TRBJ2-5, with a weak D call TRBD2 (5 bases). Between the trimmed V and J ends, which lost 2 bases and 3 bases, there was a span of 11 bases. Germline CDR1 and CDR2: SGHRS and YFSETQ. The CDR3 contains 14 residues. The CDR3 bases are TGCGCCAGCAGCTTAGATGGAGGAGAAGAGACCCAGTACTTC. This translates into CASSLDGGEETQYF.

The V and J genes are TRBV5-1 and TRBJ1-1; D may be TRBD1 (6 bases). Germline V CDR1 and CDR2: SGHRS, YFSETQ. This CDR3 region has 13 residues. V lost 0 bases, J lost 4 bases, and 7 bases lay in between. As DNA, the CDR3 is TGCGCCAGCAGCTTGGGGACAGCCACTGAAGCTTTCTTT. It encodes CASSLGTATEAFF.

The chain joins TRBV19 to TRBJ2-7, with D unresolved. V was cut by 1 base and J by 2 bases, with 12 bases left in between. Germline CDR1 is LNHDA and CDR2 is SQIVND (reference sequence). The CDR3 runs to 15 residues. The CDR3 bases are TGTGCCAGTAGTATAGCGGCTGGGGAAACCTACGAGCAGTACTTC. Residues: CASSIAAGETYEQYF.

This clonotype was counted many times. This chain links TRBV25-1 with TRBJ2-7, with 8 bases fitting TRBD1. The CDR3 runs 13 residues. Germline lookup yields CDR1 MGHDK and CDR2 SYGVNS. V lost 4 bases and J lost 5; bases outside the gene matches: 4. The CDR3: CASSGDRLNEQYF. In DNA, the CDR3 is TGTGCCAGCAGTGGGGACAGGCTGAACGAGCAGTACTTC.

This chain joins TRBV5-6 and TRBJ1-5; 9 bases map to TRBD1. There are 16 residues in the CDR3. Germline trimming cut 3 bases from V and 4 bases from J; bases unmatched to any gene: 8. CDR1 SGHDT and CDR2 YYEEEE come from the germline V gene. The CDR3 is CASSSGTGMKNQPQHF. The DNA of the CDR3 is TGTGCCAGCAGCTCGGGGACAGGGATGAAAAATCAGCCCCAGCATTTT.

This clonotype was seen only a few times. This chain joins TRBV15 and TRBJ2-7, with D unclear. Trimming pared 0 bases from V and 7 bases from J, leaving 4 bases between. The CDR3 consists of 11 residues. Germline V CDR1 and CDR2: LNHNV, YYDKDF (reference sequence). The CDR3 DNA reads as TGTGCCACCAGCAGAGATCTAGAGCAGTACTTC. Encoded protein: CATSRDLEQYF. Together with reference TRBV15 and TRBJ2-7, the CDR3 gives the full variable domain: DAMVIQNPRYQVTQFGKPVTLSCSQTLNHNVMYWYQQKSSQAPKLLFHYYDKDFNNEADTPDNFQSRRPNTSFCFLDIRSPGLGDTAMYLCATSRDLEQYFGPGTRLTVT.

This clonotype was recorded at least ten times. The DNA for the CDR3 is TGTGTCGGAAGTACGGACGACTACGAGCAGTACTTC. Translated, it gives CVGSTDDYEQYF. V usage is TRBV2 and J usage is TRBJ2-7; D ambiguous. The CDR3 runs to 12 residues. Per the germline V gene, CDR1 is SNHLY and CDR2 is FYNNEI.

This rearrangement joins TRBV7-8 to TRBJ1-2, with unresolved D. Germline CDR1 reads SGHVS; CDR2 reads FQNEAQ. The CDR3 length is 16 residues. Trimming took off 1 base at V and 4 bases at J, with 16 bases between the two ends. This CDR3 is CASSLVGSNIFYGYTF. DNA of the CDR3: TGTGCCAGCAGCTTAGTCGGGTCTAATATTTTCTATGGCTACACCTTC.

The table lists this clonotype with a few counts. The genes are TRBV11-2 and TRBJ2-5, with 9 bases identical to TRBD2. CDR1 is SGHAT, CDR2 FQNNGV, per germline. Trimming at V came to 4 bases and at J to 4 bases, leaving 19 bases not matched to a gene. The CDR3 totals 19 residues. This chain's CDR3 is CASSSLASRGGVLLETQYF. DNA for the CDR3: TGTGCCAGCAGCTCACTAGCATCGCGGGGGGGCGTCTTGCTAGAGACCCAGTACTTC.

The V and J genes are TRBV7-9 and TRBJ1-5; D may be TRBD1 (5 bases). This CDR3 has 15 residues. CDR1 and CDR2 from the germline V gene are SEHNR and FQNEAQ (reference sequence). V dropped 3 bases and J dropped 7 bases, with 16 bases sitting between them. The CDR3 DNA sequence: TGTGCCAGCAGCTTCGGGGGGGTGGTCACCCAGCCCCAGCATTTT. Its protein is CASSFGGVVTQPQHF.

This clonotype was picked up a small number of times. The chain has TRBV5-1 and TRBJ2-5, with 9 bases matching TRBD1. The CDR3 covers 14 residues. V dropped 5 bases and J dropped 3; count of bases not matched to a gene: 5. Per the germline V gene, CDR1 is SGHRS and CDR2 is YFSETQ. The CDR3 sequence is CASSLGDREETQYF. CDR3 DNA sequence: TGCGCCAGCAGTCTGGGGGACAGGGAAGAGACCCAGTACTTC.

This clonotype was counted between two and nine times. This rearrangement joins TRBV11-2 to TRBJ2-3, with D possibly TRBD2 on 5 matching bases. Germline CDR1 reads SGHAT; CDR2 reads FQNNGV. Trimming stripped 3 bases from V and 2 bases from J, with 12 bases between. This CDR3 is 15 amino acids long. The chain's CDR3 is CASSFTSTTTDTQYF. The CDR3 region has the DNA TGTGCCAGCAGCTTCACTTCGACTACCACAGATACGCAGTATTTT.

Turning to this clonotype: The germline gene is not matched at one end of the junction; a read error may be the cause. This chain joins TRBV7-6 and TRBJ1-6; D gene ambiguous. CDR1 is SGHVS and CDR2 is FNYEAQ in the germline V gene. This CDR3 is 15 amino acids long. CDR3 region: CASRPGPENNSPPHF. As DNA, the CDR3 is TGTGCCAGCAGACCTGGACCGGAGAATAATTCACCCCCCCACTTT. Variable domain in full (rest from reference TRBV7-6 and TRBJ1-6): GAGVSQSPRYKVTKRGQDVALRCDPISGHVSLYWYRQALGQGPEFLTYFNYEAQQDKSGLPNDRFSAERPEGSISTLTIQRTEQRDSAMYRCASRPGPENNSPPHFGNGTRLTVT.